This T cell receptor beta chain was retrieved from a study of T cell responses to AZD1222 COVID-19 vaccine. Findings of the study overall: Clonal diversity was possibly underestimated, and the donors were mostly white British, with more females. Targets within unmutated variant regions were reportedly found for nearly half of spike-specific TCRs. Sampling that yielded the repertoires occurred only after the peak T cell response.

Trimming cost V 3 bases and J 3 bases, with 15 bases left between them. CDR3 length equals 15 residues. Germline CDR1 and CDR2: LGHNA and YSLEER. This clone was detected a few times. The antigen is unknown. Repertoires were generated with immunoSEQ multiplex PCR, while TCRdb's copy carries only in-frame clones and drops some. The data show approximately 150,000 clones, 85% to 90% seen once. The receptor was derived from an adult who received the MenACWY meningococcal vaccine as a control. The sequencing here drew on peripheral blood, taken 28 days after the second dose of the MenACWY control vaccine. The chain links TRBV4-3 to TRBJ2-7; TRBD2 is a possible D gene (5 bases). Here the CDR3 DNA reads TGCGCCAGCAGCCACGAAACGAGGGATTACTACGAGCAGTACTTC. Amino acids: CASSHETRDYYEQYF.